The 13 T cell receptor beta chains below were found in one sample sequenced in a study of cytomegalovirus exposure and HLA in healthy donors (dated by TCRdb to 2016 to 2017). The library relied on the immunoSEQ multiplex PCR assay. For the multiplex PCR, a mixture combining 60 forward primers for TCR Vbeta segments and 13 reverse primers for TCR Jbeta segments was used. Not all clones reach the TCRdb copy of this immuneACCESS table, which keeps in-frame sequences only. Checked studies attribute under half of the gap to unresolved V genes and leave the rest unexplained. This sample holds about 96,000 clones; roughly 74% were observed only once. Roughly 3% of the sample is held by the ten biggest clonotypes. Sequenced: PBMCs. All receptors come from a female donor in good health and CMV-seropositive.

The chain joins TRBV9 to TRBJ1-5, with TRBD1 matching over 8 bases. Trimming removed 4 bases from V and 7 bases from J; junction bases left unmatched: 10. The CDR3 is 15 residues long. CDR1 and CDR2 from the germline V gene are SGDLS and YYNGEE. CDR3: CASSLSTGAGQPQHF. In nucleotides, the CDR3 is TGTGCCAGCAGCCTCTCGACAGGGGCAGGACAGCCCCAGCATTTT. Based on the CDR3 plus reference TRBV9 and TRBJ1-5, the full variable domain is DSGVTQTPKHLITATGQRVTLRCSPRSGDLSVYWYQQSLDQGLQFLIQYYNGEERAKGNILERFSAQQFPDLHSELNLSSLELGDSALYFCASSLSTGAGQPQHFGDGTRLSIL.

The chain is built from TRBV6-6 and TRBJ2-2, with a possible D match to TRBD1 (5 bases). CDR3 length: 14 residues. Germline-derived CDR1 and CDR2 are MNHNY and SVGAGI (reference sequence). V lost 5 bases and J lost 5, with 12 bases in between. CDR3 residues: CASSDTRGTGELFF. The CDR3 DNA is TGTGCCAGCAGTGACACAAGGGGTACCGGGGAGCTGTTTTTT.

About this clone itself: The sample carries other DNA sequences with the same CDR3. This chain joins TRBV29-1 and TRBJ1-2; a possible D gene is TRBD1 (5 bases). This CDR3 region has 12 residues. Looked up from germline, CDR1 is SQVTM and CDR2 is ANQGSEA. The ends were cut back, 4 bases at V and 5 bases at J, with 11 bases in the middle. The CDR3 coding sequence is TGCAGCGTTGCAGGGTCATGGTATGGCTACACCTTC. It is translated as CSVAGSWYGYTF. Full variable domain (remainder filled in from reference TRBV29-1 and TRBJ1-2): SAVISQKPSRDICQRGTSLTIQCQVDSQVTMMFWYRQQPGQSLTLIATANQGSEATYESGFVIDKFPISRPNLTFSTLTVSNMSPEDSSIYLCSVAGSWYGYTFGSGTRLTVV.

This clone was observed a few times. This chain uses TRBV6-1 with TRBJ2-1, with unresolved D. This CDR3 comprises 11 residues. V lost 2 bases and J 6 bases, leaving 2 bases between the germline ends. CDR1 is MNHNS and CDR2 is SASEGT in the germline V gene. This CDR3 is CASSERNEQFF. The CDR3 DNA reads as TGTGCCAGCAGTGAACGCAATGAGCAGTTCTTC.

The chain has TRBV4-3 and TRBJ2-1; no firm D call. The CDR3 length is 14 residues. Trimming shortened V by 0 bases and J by 5 bases, and 8 bases separated the two germline ends. The germline V gene encodes CDR1 LGHNA and CDR2 YSLEER. CDR3 protein: CASSQEGTDNEQFF. Here the CDR3 DNA reads TGCGCCAGCAGCCAAGAGGGCACCGACAATGAGCAGTTCTTC.

This clone was detected only once. The chain is built from TRBV29-1 and TRBJ1-2, with 7 bases identical to TRBD1. Unmatched junction bases numbered 16, after V lost 7 bases and J lost 5 bases. CDR1 and CDR2 (germline): SQVTM, ANQGSEA. The CDR3 sequence is 15 residues long. The CDR3: CSAGPSLGQIYGYTF. The CDR3 nucleotides read TGCAGCGCCGGCCCCAGTTTGGGACAGATATATGGCTACACCTTC.

This clone occurred a few times. The genes are TRBV2 and TRBJ2-1; 10 bases match TRBD2. V lost 6 bases to trimming and J lost 6 bases; unmatched junction nucleotides: 5. This CDR3 has 14 residues. Germline values: CDR1 SNHLY, CDR2 FYNNEI. CDR3 nucleotide sequence: TGTGCCAGCAGCCTGGGACTAGCGAGCAATGAGCAGTTCTTC. The encoded protein is CASSLGLASNEQFF.

The chain links TRBV4-2 to TRBJ2-3, with TRBD2 as a possible D gene (7 bases). The V gene's germline CDR1 is LGHNA and CDR2 YNFKEQ. This CDR3 region has 18 residues. V was trimmed by 0 bases and J by 7 bases, leaving 23 bases between them. CDR3 DNA sequence: TGTGCCAGCAGCCAAGATAGGGGGGAGGGCCTCCCCGTATATACGCAGTATTTT. This translates into CASSQDRGEGLPVYTQYF.

The chain employs TRBV7-2 and TRBJ2-3; 15 positions agree with TRBD2. V was clipped by 1 base and J by 8 bases; unmatched bases: 7. The CDR3 runs to 17 residues. The germline V gene encodes CDR1 SGHTA and CDR2 FQGNSA. As DNA, the CDR3 is TGTGCCAGCAGCTTAGGAAGGACTAGCGGGGGGGCCGGTACGCAGTATTTT. It specifies CASSLGRTSGGAGTQYF. The full variable domain, with the rest looked up from reference TRBV7-2 and TRBJ2-3, is GAGVSQSPSNKVTEKGKDVELRCDPISGHTALYWYRQSLGQGLEFLIYFQGNSAPDKSGLPSDRFSAERTGGSVSTLTIQRTQQEDSAVYLCASSLGRTSGGAGTQYFGPGTRLTVL.

The genes are TRBV4-2 and TRBJ2-1; TRBD2 is a possible D gene (5 bases). Germline CDR1 LGHNA, CDR2 YNFKEQ. The V and J ends lost 1 base and 1 base respectively, with 20 bases between them. The CDR3 runs to 19 residues. The CDR3 is CASSQVLPSGIGSYNEQFF. In DNA form, the CDR3 reads TGTGCCAGCAGCCAAGTTCTCCCTTCCGGGATCGGGTCCTACAATGAGCAGTTCTTC.

The chain is built from TRBV12-5 and TRBJ2-5; D gene uncertain. This CDR3 is 11 amino acids long. Trimming removed 6 bases from V and 5 bases from J, with 7 bases in between. The germline gives CDR1 LGHNT, CDR2 FRNRAP. CDR3 nucleotide sequence: TGTGCTAGTGGATCTTTTGAGACCCAGTACTTC. It yields the protein CASGSFETQYF.

The chain couples TRBV4-3 to TRBJ2-3; 11 bases align to TRBD2. CDR3 length: 15 residues. CDR1 and CDR2 from the germline V gene are LGHNA and YSLEER. Trimming took 4 bases from V and 4 from J; bases not matched to a gene: 4. CDR3 DNA: TGCGCCAGCAGCCCCCAGGGACTAGCGGCAGATACGCAGTATTTT. This translates into CASSPQGLAADTQYF.

V gene TRBV7-2 combines with J gene TRBJ1-2, with TRBD1 matching 9 bases. The V segment lost 1 base and the J segment 4 bases; nucleotides outside the gene matches: 4. In germline, CDR1 is SGHTA, CDR2 FQGNSA. The CDR3 is made up of 15 amino acids. In nucleotides, the CDR3 is TGTGCCAGCAGCTTAGGGACGGGACAGGGCTATGGCTACACCTTC. It is translated as CASSLGTGQGYGYTF.